This TCR beta chain was documented in a study of tumor-infiltrating lymphocytes in oesophageal squamous cell carcinoma. This clonotype was picked up a small number of times. The CDR3 length is 19 residues. CDR1 and CDR2 from the germline V gene are SGHTA and FQGTGA. V gave up 3 bases and J gave up 0 bases; unmatched junction bases: 10. Via MiXCR, TCRdb re-called the PCR reads, giving one row per CDR3 protein. The data hold 11,000 to 15,000 distinct CDR3 sequences, with 46% observed a single time. This chain uses TRBV7-3 with TRBJ2-1; 11 nucleotides agree with TRBD2. This TCR derives from a male donor with esophageal squamous cell carcinoma. Material for sequencing was blood. CDR3 protein: CASSFLAGGPLSSYNEQFF. The CDR3 DNA sequence: TGTGCCAGCAGCTTCTTAGCGGGAGGGCCGTTGAGCTCCTACAATGAGCAGTTCTTC.